This is a list of T cell receptor beta chains from one sample in a study of beta chain features in type 1 diabetes. Clones were sequenced by immunoSEQ multiplex PCR, and TCRdb holds only the in-frame ones, with some missing. The sample has 130,000 or so clones, about 17% seen once; the top ten hold about 2.5%. The sequencing sample was made of central memory CD4+ T cells from blood. The receptors here all came from a man between 25 and 39 years old with type 1 diabetes. The CDR3 runs from the conserved cysteine through the conserved F or W. Each record gives: clone size, D gene, J gene, V gene, CDR3 DNA, CDR3 protein. D genes are given only for firm matches. Clone size is not always given. Where it is, it says once, few, many or a class for expanded clones.

clone size: many
D gene: TRBD2
J gene: TRBJ2-5
V gene: TRBV5-1
CDR3 DNA: TGCGCCAGCAGCTTTAGCGGGGGCCAAGAGACCCAGTACTTC
CDR3 protein: CASSFSGGQETQYF

clone size: .
D gene: .
J gene: TRBJ2-7
V gene: TRBV14
CDR3 DNA: TGTGCCAGCAGCCAAGGACGAGGCAGCCGAAACTCCTACGAGCAGTACTTC
CDR3 protein: CASSQGRGSRNSYEQYF

clone size: few
D gene: .
J gene: TRBJ2-7
V gene: TRBV6-5
CDR3 DNA: TGTGCCAGCAAAACAGGGAGGGGGCCCTACGAGCAGTACTTC
CDR3 protein: CASKTGRGPYEQYF

clone size: .
D gene: TRBD1
J gene: TRBJ2-7
V gene: TRBV9
CDR3 DNA: TGTGCCAGAGGACCCGGACAGGGGACGGAGTACTTC
CDR3 protein: CARGPGQGTEYF

clone size: .
D gene: .
J gene: TRBJ2-3
V gene: TRBV7-2
CDR3 DNA: TGTGCCAGCAGCTTAGAGAACCGGGATACGCAGTATTTT
CDR3 protein: CASSLENRDTQYF

clone size: many
D gene: TRBD1
J gene: TRBJ1-4
V gene: TRBV13
CDR3 DNA: TGTGCCAGCAGCCGGGACAGGGCGAATGAAAAACTGTTTTTT
CDR3 protein: CASSRDRANEKLFF

clone size: .
D gene: .
J gene: TRBJ2-7
V gene: TRBV6-5
CDR3 DNA: TGTGCCAGCAGTGGCAGGGGACCACTACATTCGTGGCAGTACTTC
CDR3 protein: CASSGRGPLHSWQYF

clone size: .
D gene: .
J gene: TRBJ2-1
V gene: TRBV18
CDR3 DNA: TGTGCCAGCTCACCAGACAATGAGCAGTTCTTC
CDR3 protein: CASSPDNEQFF

clone size: few
D gene: .
J gene: TRBJ1-5
V gene: TRBV10-3
CDR3 DNA: TGTGCCATCAGTGAGTCGGAACGACTTGGGAATCAGCCCCAGCATTTT
CDR3 protein: CAISESERLGNQPQHF

clone size: .
D gene: .
J gene: TRBJ2-5
V gene: TRBV29-1
CDR3 DNA: TGCAGCGTTGAAGATCTGGGAAAAGGGCAGTACTTC
CDR3 protein: CSVEDLGKGQYF

clone size: few
D gene: .
J gene: TRBJ1-5
V gene: TRBV30
CDR3 DNA: TGTGCCTGGGGCAGGGACAGCAATCAGCCCCAGCATTTT
CDR3 protein: CAWGRDSNQPQHF

clone size: .
D gene: .
J gene: TRBJ2-5
V gene: TRBV5-6
CDR3 DNA: TGTGCCAGCAGCGCGTTCGGGAATCAAGAGACCCAGTACTTC
CDR3 protein: CASSAFGNQETQYF

clone size: .
D gene: TRBD1
J gene: TRBJ1-2
V gene: TRBV7-2
CDR3 DNA: TGTGCCAGCAGCGTTAGCGGACAGGGGACCTATGGCTACACCTTC
CDR3 protein: CASSVSGQGTYGYTF

clone size: few
D gene: TRBD1
J gene: TRBJ2-1
V gene: TRBV11-3
CDR3 DNA: TGTGCCAGCAGCTTAAATACGGGACAGTACAATGAGCAGTTCTTC
CDR3 protein: CASSLNTGQYNEQFF

clone size: few
D gene: .
J gene: TRBJ2-5
V gene: TRBV30
CDR3 DNA: TGTGCCTGGAGTAGAGGGAAAGAGACCCAGTACTTC
CDR3 protein: CAWSRGKETQYF

clone size: few
D gene: TRBD1
J gene: TRBJ2-1
V gene: TRBV6-6
CDR3 DNA: TGTGCCAGCAGTCCCGGGACAGTCAATGAGCAGTTCTTC
CDR3 protein: CASSPGTVNEQFF

clone size: many
D gene: .
J gene: TRBJ2-1
V gene: TRBV13
CDR3 DNA: TGTGCCAGCAGCGCCCAGCGACAGACATACAATGAGCAGTTCTTC
CDR3 protein: CASSAQRQTYNEQFF

clone size: .
D gene: TRBD1
J gene: TRBJ2-7
V gene: TRBV18
CDR3 DNA: TGTGCCAGCTCACCGAGCAGGGGGATTAGCGAGCAGTACTTC
CDR3 protein: CASSPSRGISEQYF

clone size: few
D gene: TRBD1
J gene: TRBJ2-3
V gene: TRBV7-2
CDR3 DNA: TGTGCCAGCAGCTTTCAGGGGGGCACAGATACGCAGTATTTT
CDR3 protein: CASSFQGGTDTQYF

clone size: .
D gene: .
J gene: TRBJ2-7
V gene: TRBV29-1
CDR3 DNA: TGCAGCGTTGTCGTGGGGGACCGGGGGTACGAGCAGTACTTC
CDR3 protein: CSVVVGDRGYEQYF

clone size: .
D gene: TRBD1
J gene: TRBJ2-1
V gene: TRBV19
CDR3 DNA: TGTGCCAGTAGTTTCGGACAGGGAAATAACAATGAGCAGTTCTTC
CDR3 protein: CASSFGQGNNNEQFF

clone size: .
D gene: .
J gene: TRBJ1-4
V gene: TRBV5-1
CDR3 DNA: TGCGCCAGCAGCAAGACAGGAGTTAATGAAAAACTGTTTTTT
CDR3 protein: CASSKTGVNEKLFF

clone size: few
D gene: TRBD2
J gene: TRBJ2-3
V gene: TRBV28
CDR3 DNA: TGTGCCAGCAGTTCCGGGACTAGCGGGCAAGATACGCAGTATTTT
CDR3 protein: CASSSGTSGQDTQYF

clone size: .
D gene: TRBD2
J gene: TRBJ2-5
V gene: TRBV18
CDR3 DNA: TGTGCCAGCTCTCCGGGGACTAGCGGGGAGACCCAGTACTTC
CDR3 protein: CASSPGTSGETQYF

clone size: few
D gene: .
J gene: TRBJ1-4
V gene: TRBV4-1
CDR3 DNA: TGCGCCAGCAGCCAAGTGGGCCCGGAAAAACTGTTTTTT
CDR3 protein: CASSQVGPEKLFF

clone size: .
D gene: TRBD1
J gene: TRBJ1-4
V gene: TRBV28
CDR3 DNA: TGTGCCAGCACTCTTCTCGGGACAGGGGAAGAAAAACTGTTTTTT
CDR3 protein: CASTLLGTGEEKLFF

clone size: many
D gene: TRBD1
J gene: TRBJ2-4
V gene: TRBV7-2
CDR3 DNA: TGTGCCAGCAGCTTGATGACAGGGAGCAAAAACATTCAGTACTTC
CDR3 protein: CASSLMTGSKNIQYF

clone size: many
D gene: .
J gene: TRBJ2-7
V gene: TRBV29-1
CDR3 DNA: TGCAGCGTTCTACACAACTTACCCTCCTACGAGCAGTACTTC
CDR3 protein: CSVLHNLPSYEQYF

clone size: .
D gene: TRBD2
J gene: TRBJ2-7
V gene: TRBV28
CDR3 DNA: TGTGCCAGCAGCCCGTCGGACCGGGAGGCCGAGCAGTACTTC
CDR3 protein: CASSPSDREAEQYF

clone size: .
D gene: TRBD1
J gene: TRBJ2-1
V gene: TRBV5-1
CDR3 DNA: TGCGCCAGCAGCTTTTCGGGACAGAGCAACAATGAGCAGTTCTTC
CDR3 protein: CASSFSGQSNNEQFF

clone size: .
D gene: .
J gene: TRBJ2-1
V gene: TRBV19
CDR3 DNA: TGTGCCAGTAGTACCCGGGGAAATGAGCAGTTCTTC
CDR3 protein: CASSTRGNEQFF

clone size: few
D gene: .
J gene: TRBJ2-3
V gene: TRBV6-1
CDR3 DNA: TGTGCCAGCAGTGAATCTTTCGGCGGGAGCACAGATACGCAGTATTTT
CDR3 protein: CASSESFGGSTDTQYF

clone size: once
D gene: .
J gene: TRBJ1-1
V gene: TRBV7-2
CDR3 DNA: TGTGCCAGCACCGGACAGCCGAACACTGAAGCTTTCTTT
CDR3 protein: CASTGQPNTEAFF

clone size: .
D gene: TRBD1
J gene: TRBJ1-2
V gene: TRBV4-2
CDR3 DNA: TGTGCCAGCAGCCAACTCGGGACAGTAAACTATGGCTACACCTTC
CDR3 protein: CASSQLGTVNYGYTF

clone size: .
D gene: TRBD2
J gene: TRBJ2-7
V gene: TRBV4-2
CDR3 DNA: TGTGCCAGCAGCCAAGATGGGGGGGTCGGGCGCGAGCAGTACTTC
CDR3 protein: CASSQDGGVGREQYF

clone size: .
D gene: TRBD1
J gene: TRBJ2-1
V gene: TRBV2
CDR3 DNA: TGTGCCAGCAGAGTCGGACAGGGAGCCTACAATGAGCAGTTCTTC
CDR3 protein: CASRVGQGAYNEQFF

clone size: .
D gene: TRBD2
J gene: TRBJ2-3
V gene: TRBV13
CDR3 DNA: TGTGCCAGCAGCCGGGGGGTGGCTAGCGATAGCACAGATACGCAGTATTTT
CDR3 protein: CASSRGVASDSTDTQYF

clone size: .
D gene: TRBD2
J gene: TRBJ2-5
V gene: TRBV6-5
CDR3 DNA: TGTGCCAGCAGTTCCTCCCTAGCGGGGCAAGAGACCCAGTACTTC
CDR3 protein: CASSSSLAGQETQYF

clone size: few
D gene: .
J gene: TRBJ1-2
V gene: TRBV6-6
CDR3 DNA: TGTGCCAGCAGTCCCGGGACGAGCTATGGCTACACCTTC
CDR3 protein: CASSPGTSYGYTF

clone size: .
D gene: TRBD1
J gene: TRBJ1-6
V gene: TRBV9
CDR3 DNA: TGTGCCAGCAGCGAAGGGACAGGGGGAGGTTCACCCCTCCACTTT
CDR3 protein: CASSEGTGGGSPLHF

clone size: .
D gene: .
J gene: TRBJ2-3
V gene: TRBV6-5
CDR3 DNA: TGTGCCAGCAGTTACGGGGGGGCGGGAACAGATACGCAGTATTTT
CDR3 protein: CASSYGGAGTDTQYF

clone size: few
D gene: .
J gene: TRBJ1-2
V gene: TRBV30
CDR3 DNA: TGTGCCTGGAGTGTATATGCAGGCTACACCTTC
CDR3 protein: CAWSVYAGYTF

clone size: .
D gene: .
J gene: TRBJ1-5
V gene: TRBV10-3
CDR3 DNA: TGTGCCGCCGCCGAGGGAGGAGGCAATCAGCCCCAGCATTTT
CDR3 protein: CAAAEGGGNQPQHF

clone size: .
D gene: .
J gene: TRBJ2-2
V gene: TRBV7-2
CDR3 DNA: TGTGCCAGCAGCTTCCCCCAAGCGAACACCGGGGAGCTGTTTTTT
CDR3 protein: CASSFPQANTGELFF

clone size: few
D gene: .
J gene: TRBJ1-5
V gene: TRBV7-2
CDR3 DNA: TGTGCCAGCAGCTTAGCGGGGGGTGGAGGGGCGGATCAGCCCCAGCATTTT
CDR3 protein: CASSLAGGGGADQPQHF

clone size: few
D gene: .
J gene: TRBJ1-5
V gene: TRBV15
CDR3 DNA: TGTGCCACCAGCAGAGATGGAGAGCCCCAGCATTTT
CDR3 protein: CATSRDGEPQHF

clone size: few
D gene: TRBD2
J gene: TRBJ2-1
V gene: TRBV19
CDR3 DNA: TGTGCCAGTAGTACGCCCCCTGGGACTAGCGGGCGACATGAGCAGTTCTTC
CDR3 protein: CASSTPPGTSGRHEQFF

clone size: .
D gene: TRBD1
J gene: TRBJ2-7
V gene: TRBV7-9
CDR3 DNA: TGTGCCAGCAGCTATGGGACAGGGAGAAGCTCCTACGAGCAGTACTTC
CDR3 protein: CASSYGTGRSSYEQYF

clone size: .
D gene: TRBD1
J gene: TRBJ1-2
V gene: TRBV7-9
CDR3 DNA: TGTGCCAGCAGCTTCCAGGGGGAAAATGGCTACACCTTC
CDR3 protein: CASSFQGENGYTF

clone size: .
D gene: .
J gene: TRBJ1-2
V gene: TRBV7-2
CDR3 DNA: TGTGCCAGCAGCCCGGGGGATACTGATGGCTACACCTTC
CDR3 protein: CASSPGDTDGYTF